This paragraph reports one T cell receptor beta chain. What it binds is not known. The authors made the TRB cDNA libraries by 5' RACE using UMI labels. After re-calling the 5' RACE reads, TCRdb lists one entry per CDR3 protein, DNA absent. The table for this sample gives tens of thousands of distinct CDR3 sequences. This specimen comes from a study of CXCR3-negative and CXCR3-positive naive CD8 T cells. Study-level information: The total count of TRB reads reached 120 million to 150 million, and each library contributed about 1.5 +/- 0.3 million. Findings and limits, study-wide: Memory CD8+ cells had much lower diversity, and both naive subsets had comparably high diversity.

The germline V gene has CDR1 SGHTA and CDR2 FQGNSA. This CDR3 spans 15 amino acids. The chain has TRBV7-2 and TRBJ2-1; absent DNA, TCRdb's TRBD2 call cannot be checked. The sample consisted of memory CD8+ T cells from blood. The sequence came from a human donor in good health. Some clones in this sample may be carry-over from other donors' samples. The CDR3: CASSLGLAGRYEQFF.